The present entry profiles one T cell receptor beta chain with its context. V was cut by 3 bases and J by 6 bases, with 12 bases left in between. The CDR3 sequence is 13 residues long. Germline assignment: CDR1 GTSNPN and CDR2 SVGIG (reference sequence). These data originate in a study of PD-L1 blockade in urothelial cancer. Clones were sequenced by immunoSEQ multiplex PCR, and TCRdb holds only the in-frame ones, with some missing. The repertoire holds some 20,000 clones, with about 90% as singletons. This TCR was sampled from a man aged 45-65 years with urothelial cancer. The material was PBMCs, obtained around atezolizumab (anti-PD-L1) treatment. This chain joins TRBV30 and TRBJ1-5; D gene ambiguous. CDR3 in amino acids: CAWSTPGSQPQHF. The CDR3 coding sequence is TGTGCCTGGAGCACCCCCGGGAGTCAGCCCCAGCATTTT.